One sample yielded the 5 T cell receptor beta chains listed below, sequenced in a study of blood T cell repertoires in COVID-19 (dated by TCRdb to the early 2020s). The library came from the immunoSEQ multiplex PCR assay. Sourced from immuneACCESS, this table was stored by TCRdb with only in-frame sequences that have V and J called. A share of the clones is absent; for the studies checked, an unresolved V gene accounts for under half, and the remainder has no known explanation. In this sample the table shows about 63,000 clones, 79% of which occur a single time. More than 25% of the sample is in the top ten clones. Sequenced: peripheral blood. Every receptor here comes from a human donor in a cohort sampled during active COVID-19.

This chain links TRBV4-1 with TRBJ1-3; D not certain. This CDR3 comprises 16 residues. Between the trimmed V and J ends, which lost 0 bases and 1 base, there was a span of 10 bases. Germline CDR1 is MGHRA and CDR2 is YSYEKL. The chain's CDR3 is CASSQDEVQSGNTIYF. The CDR3 nucleotides are TGCGCCAGCAGCCAAGATGAGGTCCAGTCTGGAAACACCATATATTTT.

The chain employs TRBV28 and TRBJ2-7; 8 bases map to TRBD2. The CDR3 length is 15 residues. From germline, CDR1 is MDHEN and CDR2 SYDVKM. V lost 1 base, J lost 7 bases, and 9 bases stayed unmatched. In nucleotides, the CDR3 is TGTGCCAGCAGTTTATATGCAGCGGGGGCAAGAGAGCAGTACTTC. The encoded protein is CASSLYAAGAREQYF.

The chain links TRBV19 to TRBJ2-1; a possible D gene is TRBD2 (5 bases). Germline CDR1 reads LNHDA; CDR2 reads SQIVND (reference sequence). V was cut by 7 bases and J by 0 bases, with 16 bases left in between. This CDR3 is 16 amino acids long. The CDR3 coding sequence is TGTGCCAGTACCAAACAACGGGGTAGCTCCTACAATGAGCAGTTCTTC. It encodes CASTKQRGSSYNEQFF.

V usage is TRBV6-6 and J usage is TRBJ2-6; maybe TRBD1 (5 bases). Per the germline V gene, CDR1 is MNHNY and CDR2 is SVGAGI (reference sequence). There are 12 residues in the CDR3. The V and J ends lost 11 bases and 4 bases respectively, with 9 bases between them. The CDR3 nucleotides are TGTGCCTACAGGAGCGGGGCCAACGTCCTGACTTTC. It translates to CAYRSGANVLTF.

In DNA form, the CDR3 reads TGCGCCAGCAGCCAAGGGCTGGGACTAGCGGGCGCCAACGAGCAGTACTTC. It encodes CASSQGLGLAGANEQYF. The J gene is TRBJ2-7, the V gene TRBV4-1, with 12 positions matching TRBD2. This CDR3 has 17 amino acids. The germline V gene has CDR1 MGHRA and CDR2 YSYEKL. V was pared by 1 base and J by 5 bases, with 9 bases of the junction left unmatched.